The 29 T cell receptor beta chains listed next were all sequenced from one sample in a study of blood T cell repertoires in COVID-19. Here immunoSEQ multiplex PCR was the method, and the copy in TCRdb shows in-frame clones only, minus some. The table shows 92,000 or so clones, with 72% occurring only once. Material for sequencing was peripheral blood. Source of these receptors: a woman aged 80 or over with acute or convalescent COVID-19.

This chain joins TRBV6-4 and TRBJ2-1, with TRBD1 matching 7 bases. The junction had 16 bases not matched to a gene; V was cut back by 10 bases and J by 7 bases. The CDR3 spans 15 residues. Per the germline V gene, CDR1 is MRHNA and CDR2 is SNTAGT. The DNA of the CDR3 is TGTGCCACCCGACGAGCCGAGGGGGCGCGAAATGAGCAGTTCTTC. It translates to CATRRAEGARNEQFF.

The V call is TRBV6-5, the J call TRBJ1-2, with 7 bases that match TRBD1. CDR1 and CDR2 from the germline V gene are MNHEY and SVGAGI. The length of the CDR3 is 12 residues. The CDR3 reads CGAGQPNYGYTF. CDR3 in DNA: TGTGGGGCGGGACAGCCAAACTATGGCTACACCTTC.

The J gene is TRBJ2-3, the V gene TRBV30, with 9 bases aligning to TRBD2. V dropped 2 bases and J dropped 5; count of bases not matched to a gene: 11. This CDR3 comprises 16 residues. Per the germline V gene, CDR1 is GTSNPN and CDR2 is SVGIG (reference sequence). The CDR3 loop reads CAWSYQAGGVIDTQYF. The CDR3 nucleotides read TGTGCCTGGAGTTATCAAGCGGGGGGAGTAATAGATACGCAGTATTTT.

This sequence joins TRBV19 and TRBJ1-4; D unresolved. Germline V gene lookup returns CDR1 LNHDA and CDR2 SQIVND (reference sequence). The CDR3 consists of 14 residues. V lost 5 bases and J lost 0, with 7 bases in between. The CDR3 spells CASSRLATNEKLFF. The CDR3 region has the DNA TGTGCCAGTAGTCGACTTGCAACTAATGAAAAACTGTTTTTT.

The rearrangement joins TRBV28 to TRBJ1-6; the match to TRBD1 covers 9 bases. V lost 6 bases and J lost 8; bases outside the gene matches: 8. CDR3 length: 15 amino acids. Germline assignment: CDR1 MDHEN and CDR2 SYDVKM. CDR3 sequence (DNA): TGTGCCAGCAGACCCACAGGGGGCGAATATTCACCCCTCCACTTT. Translation: CASRPTGGEYSPLHF.

This sequence joins TRBV27 and TRBJ2-4, with 7 bases identical to TRBD2. Per germline, CDR1 MNHEY and CDR2 SMNVEV (reference sequence). This CDR3 has 15 amino acids. V lost 3 bases, J lost 5 bases, and 7 bases stayed unmatched. For the CDR3, the DNA is TGTGCCAGCAGTTTCAACGGGGGGAGGGAAAACATTCAGTACTTC. Translation gives CASSFNGGRENIQYF.

This clone is termed medium-sized. The chain joins TRBV6-5 to TRBJ2-6, with D unclear. Trimming cost V 4 bases and J 0 bases, with 10 bases left between them. Germline V gene data show CDR1 as MNHEY and CDR2 as SVGAGI. The CDR3 loop spans 16 amino acids. CDR3 sequence: CASSSSSVSGANVLTF. Written as DNA, the CDR3 is TGTGCCAGCAGTTCCTCTTCAGTCTCTGGGGCCAACGTCCTGACTTTC.

This clone appeared a few times. The chain couples TRBV20-1 to TRBJ1-1; 7 bases map to TRBD1. This CDR3 is built from 11 residues. Germline V gene lookup returns CDR1 DFQATT and CDR2 SNEGSKA (reference sequence). The junction had 4 bases not matched to a gene; V was cut back by 5 bases and J by 7 bases. The CDR3 region has the DNA TGCAGTGCTCTTGACAGGGTTGAAGCTTTCTTT. It codes for CSALDRVEAFF.

CDR3 amino acids: CASSIGGHEQFF. As DNA, the CDR3 is TGTGCCAGTAGTATAGGAGGGCATGAGCAGTTCTTC. The V gene is TRBV19, the J gene TRBJ2-1; D is possibly TRBD2 (5 bases). CDR3 length equals 12 residues. In germline, CDR1 is LNHDA, CDR2 SQIVND (reference sequence). The ends were cut back, 1 base at V and 8 bases at J, with 6 bases in the middle.

This chain links TRBV28 with TRBJ1-2; TRBD1 agrees at 10 bases. V was pared by 4 bases and J by 8 bases, with 10 bases of the junction left unmatched. The CDR3 contains 15 residues. Looked up from germline, CDR1 is MDHEN and CDR2 is SYDVKM. CDR3 protein: CASSSSGQGIAGYTF. The DNA for the CDR3 is TGTGCCAGCAGTTCCTCGGGACAGGGGATTGCGGGCTACACCTTC.

This chain connects TRBV7-2 to TRBJ1-2; the D is unclear. The germline V gene encodes CDR1 SGHTA and CDR2 FQGNSA. Trimming stripped 4 bases from V and 3 bases from J, with 12 bases between. The CDR3 is made up of 14 amino acids. CDR3 amino acids: CASSSLTEHYGYTF. In nucleotides, the CDR3 is TGTGCCAGCAGCTCGTTGACGGAGCACTATGGCTACACCTTC.

This sequence joins TRBV28 and TRBJ1-1; perhaps TRBD1 as D (5 bases). V lost 4 bases and J 11 bases, leaving 11 bases between the germline ends. The CDR3 covers 11 residues. Germline V gene lookup returns CDR1 MDHEN and CDR2 SYDVKM. The CDR3 region has the DNA TGTGCCAGCAGTTATGCGGCAGGGGCTTTCTTT. Its protein is CASSYAAGAFF.

The V and J genes are TRBV7-2 and TRBJ2-7; TRBD2 matches 10 bases. The V and J ends lost 2 bases and 2 bases, in that order; junction bases with no gene match: 9. CDR3 length equals 17 residues. CDR1 is SGHTA, CDR2 FQGNSA, per germline. The CDR3 DNA reads as TGTGCCAGCAGCTTAAGGGCTAGCGGGGGACCAGCCTACGAGCAGTACTTC. Translation gives CASSLRASGGPAYEQYF.

The chain joins TRBV11-3 to TRBJ2-7; 8 nucleotides match TRBD1. The V segment lost 5 bases and the J segment 3 bases; nucleotides outside the gene matches: 6. This CDR3 region has 14 residues. From germline, CDR1 is SGHNT and CDR2 YENEEA. The CDR3 DNA is TGTGCCAGCAGCAAACAGACAGGGGACTACGAGCAGTACTTC. Translated, it gives CASSKQTGDYEQYF. Based on the CDR3 plus reference TRBV11-3 and TRBJ2-7, the full variable domain is EAGVVQSPRYKIIEKKQPVAFWCNPISGHNTLYWYLQNLGQGPELLIRYENEEAVDDSQLPKDRFSAERLKGVDSTLKIQPAELGDSAVYLCASSKQTGDYEQYFGPGTRLTVT.

The V call is TRBV4-2, the J call TRBJ2-7; D is perhaps TRBD1 (6 bases). CDR3 length: 14 residues. From germline, CDR1 is LGHNA and CDR2 YNFKEQ. V lost 4 bases to trimming and J lost 2 bases, with 12 bases between them. CDR3 bases: TGTGCCAGCAGCCCCCCGGGACAAACCTACGAGCAGTACTTC. Protein sequence: CASSPPGQTYEQYF.

CDR3 in amino acids: CASIDLDRLAANEQFF. The CDR3 bases are TGTGCCAGCATCGACTTAGACAGACTGGCTGCGAATGAGCAGTTCTTC. The chain links TRBV3-1 (or the pseudogene TRBV3-2) to TRBJ2-1; a possible D gene is TRBD1 (5 bases). The CDR3 is made up of 16 amino acids. V lost 7 bases, J lost 7 bases, and 23 bases lay in between. Germline loops: CDR1 LGHDT, CDR2 YNNKEL (reference sequence).

The rearrangement uses TRBV7-9 and TRBJ2-7; the D gene is possibly TRBD2 (5 bases). The ends were cut back, 4 bases at V and 1 base at J, with 8 bases in the middle. The CDR3 covers 13 residues. Germline loops: CDR1 SEHNR, CDR2 FQNEAQ (reference sequence). The DNA for the CDR3 is TGTGCCAGCAGCTCTCCGGGGTCCTACGAGCAGTACTTC. It is translated as CASSSPGSYEQYF. Variable domain in full (rest from reference TRBV7-9 and TRBJ2-7): DTGVSQNPRHKITKRGQNVTFRCDPISEHNRLYWYRQTLGQGPEFLTYFQNEAQLEKSRLLSDRFSAERPKGSFSTLEIQRTEQGDSAMYLCASSSPGSYEQYFGPGTRLTVT.

This clone was seen only a few times. CDR3 coding DNA: TGCGCCAGCAGCTTGGCCGCTAGCGGGGGGCAAGAGACCCAGTACTTC. It is translated as CASSLAASGGQETQYF. The rearrangement links TRBV5-1 to TRBJ2-5; TRBD2 matches at 11 bases. The germline V gene encodes CDR1 SGHRS and CDR2 YFSETQ. The ends lost 0 bases at V and 2 bases at J; junction bases unmatched: 3. The CDR3 spans 16 residues.

The table lists this clone with a count of one. This chain links TRBV6-5 with TRBJ2-1; TRBD2 aligns across 13 bases. CDR3 length: 14 amino acids. Trimming removed 6 bases from V and 4 bases from J; junction bases left unmatched: 0. Germline CDR1 reads MNHEY; CDR2 reads SVGAGI. The chain's CDR3 is CASRTSGGYNEQFF. The DNA of the CDR3 is TGTGCCAGCAGGACTAGCGGGGGGTACAATGAGCAGTTCTTC.

This chain connects TRBV3-1 (or the pseudogene TRBV3-2) to TRBJ1-5; 11 bases fit TRBD1. Germline V gene data show CDR1 as LGHDT and CDR2 as YNNKEL (reference sequence). The length of the CDR3 is 15 residues. Trimming cost V 2 bases and J 10 bases; bases outside gene matches: 7. CDR3 nucleotide sequence: TGTGCCAGCAGCCAACGCCGGGACAGGGGGTTACCCCAGCATTTT. Encoded protein: CASSQRRDRGLPQHF.

The V gene is TRBV15, the J gene TRBJ1-5, with 7 bases identical to TRBD1. Germline trimming cut 2 bases from V and 5 bases from J; bases unmatched to any gene: 0. The CDR3 totals 13 residues. The V gene's germline CDR1 is LNHNV and CDR2 YYDKDF (reference sequence). The CDR3 nucleotides read TGTGCCACCAGCAGAACAGGGGATCAGCCCCAGCATTTT. Protein: CATSRTGDQPQHF.

The chain carries TRBV15 and TRBJ2-2; a possible D gene is TRBD1 (6 bases). The CDR3 runs 16 residues. V gave up 1 base and J gave up 0 bases, with 9 bases separating them. Germline V gene sequence: CDR1 LNHNV, CDR2 YYDKDF (reference sequence). The CDR3 here is CATSRAGAANTGELFF. The CDR3 DNA is TGTGCCACCAGCAGAGCAGGGGCAGCGAACACCGGGGAGCTGTTTTTT.

The chain uses TRBV10-3 and TRBJ1-1, with a weak D call TRBD1 (6 bases). V shed 3 bases and J shed 4 bases, with 12 bases lying between them. This CDR3 comprises 14 residues. The germline V gene has CDR1 ENHRY and CDR2 SYGVKD. This CDR3 is CAISDIRGPTEAFF. The CDR3 DNA is TGTGCCATCAGTGATATCAGGGGACCCACTGAAGCTTTCTTT.

This clone turned up a few times. A much larger clone differs by one base, so this may be a read error. Other DNA sequences of this sample code for an identical CDR3. The chain uses TRBV9 and TRBJ2-2; TRBD2 aligns across 9 bases. Germline V gene data show CDR1 as SGDLS and CDR2 as YYNGEE. This CDR3 comprises 17 residues. The DNA for the CDR3 is TGCGCCCGCAGCGTAGCGGCGGGGGGGCCGTCATCCGGGGAGCTGTTTTTT. This translates into CARSVAAGGPSSGELFF.

The rearrangement uses TRBV15 and TRBJ1-2; D is unclear. Deletions cut 2 bases from V and 1 base from J, with 5 bases between. The CDR3 length is 13 residues. The germline V gene has CDR1 LNHNV and CDR2 YYDKDF (reference sequence). CDR3 region: CATSRFLNYGYTF. The CDR3 nucleotides are TGTGCCACCAGCAGATTCCTTAACTATGGCTACACCTTC.

Remarks on this clone: Given a much more abundant clone one base away, this may be a read error. The same CDR3 is also encoded by other DNA sequences in this sample. This chain joins TRBV24-1 and TRBJ2-4; TRBD1 matches 8 bases. With 3 bases clipped from V and 0 bases from J, the junction kept 0 bases outside the gene matches. Germline loops: CDR1 KGHDR, CDR2 SFDVKD. The CDR3 contains 15 residues. Written as DNA, the CDR3 is TGTGCCACCAGTGATGACAGGGGAGCCAAAAACATTCAGTACTTC. This translates into CATSDDRGAKNIQYF.

This chain uses TRBV6-1 with TRBJ2-1; 10 positions match TRBD2. CDR3 length: 15 amino acids. Per the germline V gene, CDR1 is MNHNS and CDR2 is SASEGT. With V trimmed by 3 bases and J by 8 bases, 7 bases remained unmatched. The CDR3 DNA follows: TGTGCCAGCAGTGAGGTACTAGCGGGGAGGGATGAGCAGTTCTTC. Amino acid sequence: CASSEVLAGRDEQFF.

Only one count was recorded for this clone. V usage is TRBV18 and J usage is TRBJ1-1, with a possible D match to TRBD1 (5 bases). The V end was cut by 3 bases, the J end by 5 bases, with 25 bases between. Per germline, CDR1 KGHSH and CDR2 LQKENI. This CDR3 has 18 residues. The CDR3 DNA reads TGTGCCAGCTCACCTACACTTGGGACCCGGGGGGGGTATACTGAAGCTTTCTTT. Its translation: CASSPTLGTRGGYTEAFF.

This chain uses TRBV18 with TRBJ1-5, with D perhaps matching TRBD1 (6 bases). V lost 6 bases and J 6 bases, leaving 15 bases between the germline ends. CDR3 size: 14 residues. Germline V gene sequence: CDR1 KGHSH, CDR2 LQKENI. CDR3 in amino acids: CASSPGRGGQPQHF. For the CDR3, the DNA is TGTGCCAGCTCCCCAGGGAGGGGGGGTCAGCCCCAGCATTTT.